These T cell receptor beta chains were read from a single sample in a study of regulatory T cells in long-lasting Graves disease. TCRdb fed the multiplex PCR reads into MiXCR, producing one record per CDR3 protein. The sample holds around 340,000 distinct CDR3 sequences, around 20% seen once. This material consisted of peripheral blood mononuclear cells (PBMCs), taken when the disease was refractory, from a patient treated with antithyroid drugs. These TCRs come from a female donor with Graves disease. Both conserved end residues are part of each CDR3. The order of the fields is J gene, V gene, clone size, D gene, CDR3 protein, CDR3 DNA. A D gene is named only where the DNA matches it firmly. Clone size is not always given. Where it is, it says once, few, many or a class for expanded clones.

>TRBJ2-2|TRBV6-5|NA|NA
CASSYLGRETGELFF
TGTGCCAGCAGTTACTTGGGCAGGGAGACCGGGGAGCTGTTTTTT
>TRBJ2-4|TRBV5-1|NA|TRBD1
CARTDRASAKNIQYF
TGCGCCAGGACGGACAGGGCATCGGCCAAAAACATTCAGTACTTC
>TRBJ2-6|TRBV5-1|few|NA
CASRPVPGANVLTF
TGCGCCAGCCGCCCTGTCCCCGGGGCCAACGTCCTGACTTTC
>TRBJ1-6|TRBV5-6|once|TRBD1
CASSETGRDSPLHF
TGTGCCAGCAGCGAGACAGGGCGCGATTCACCCCTCCACTTT
>TRBJ2-7|TRBV6-2/TRBV6-3|few|TRBD2
CASSYRLAGGVREQYF
TGTGCCAGCAGTTACCGGCTAGCGGGAGGCGTTAGGGAGCAGTACTTC
>TRBJ1-4|TRBV28|many|NA
CASSLNGANEKLFF
TGTGCCAGCAGTTTGAATGGGGCTAATGAAAAACTGTTTTTT
>TRBJ2-2|TRBV11-2|few|NA
CASSFIRGTGELFF
TGTGCCAGCAGCTTTATAAGGGGCACCGGGGAGCTGTTTTTT
>TRBJ1-2|TRBV7-9|NA|NA
CASRAPVGPHTF
TGTGCCAGCAGGGCTCCGGTCGGCCCTCACACCTTC
>TRBJ2-7|TRBV12-3/TRBV12-4|few|NA
CASSARLDGEQYF
TGTGCCAGCAGTGCCCGGCTCGACGGCGAGCAGTACTTC
>TRBJ2-5|TRBV20-1|few|NA
CSASPGGQQETQYF
TGCAGTGCTAGTCCTGGGGGCCAACAAGAGACCCAGTACTTC
>TRBJ2-7|TRBV6-1|many|NA
CASSASGIPSYEQYF
TGTGCCAGCAGTGCCTCCGGGATCCCATCCTACGAGCAGTACTTC
>TRBJ2-7|TRBV12-3/TRBV12-4|many|TRBD2
CASSIGISAGGPEQYF
TGTGCCAGCAGTATCGGGATCAGCGCGGGAGGGCCCGAGCAGTACTTC
>TRBJ1-6|TRBV7-9|few|NA
CASSLDSYNSPLHF
TGTGCCAGCAGCTTAGACAGTTATAATTCACCCCTCCACTTT
>TRBJ2-7|TRBV6-2/TRBV6-3|medium-sized|NA
CANLEGVYEQYF
TGTGCCAATCTAGAGGGTGTTTACGAGCAGTACTTC
>TRBJ2-7|TRBV14|many|NA
CASSQSGHEQYF
TGTGCCAGCAGCCAAAGTGGCCACGAGCAGTACTTC
>TRBJ2-2|TRBV20-1|many|TRBD2
CSAQTSGRGTGELFF
TGCAGTGCTCAGACTAGCGGGAGAGGCACCGGGGAGCTGTTTTTT
>TRBJ2-5|TRBV3-1|many|NA
CASSQDIGRGETQYF
TGTGCCAGCAGCCAAGATATCGGCAGGGGAGAGACCCAGTACTTC
>TRBJ1-6|TRBV18|NA|TRBD1
CASSGTETSPLHF
TGTGCCAGCTCCGGGACAGAAACATCACCCCTCCACTTT
>TRBJ2-1|TRBV7-3|NA|NA
CASSFGGGSYNEQFF
TGTGCCAGCAGCTTTGGTGGGGGGTCCTACAATGAGCAGTTCTTC
>TRBJ1-2|TRBV27|many|NA
CASSFPGGGYTF
TGTGCCAGCAGTTTTCCTGGGGGTGGCTACACCTTC
>TRBJ1-2|TRBV20-1|NA|TRBD1
CSAPQGNGGYTF
TGCAGTGCGCCACAGGGGAACGGTGGCTACACCTTC
>TRBJ2-7|TRBV20-1|many|NA
CSAPSLTLYEQYF
TGCAGTGCCCCGTCCCTGACCCTCTACGAGCAGTACTTC
>TRBJ1-2|TRBV9|NA|TRBD1
CASSVVDRALYGYTF
TGTGCCAGCAGCGTAGTGGACAGGGCCTTATATGGCTACACCTTC
>TRBJ2-2|TRBV5-5|NA|TRBD1
CASSSATGLDGELFF
TGTGCCAGCAGCTCTGCGACAGGGTTGGACGGGGAGCTGTTTTTT
>TRBJ1-5|TRBV28|many|NA
CASKPGVQPQHF
TGTGCCAGCAAACCAGGGGTTCAGCCCCAGCATTTT
>TRBJ2-5|TRBV4-1|NA|NA
CASSQAPYQETQYF
TGCGCCAGCAGCCAAGCACCCTACCAAGAGACCCAGTACTTC
>TRBJ2-7|TRBV3-1|many|NA
CASSQDLSREQYF
TGTGCCAGCAGCCAAGACCTCAGTCGGGAGCAGTACTTC
>TRBJ2-3|TRBV28|NA|TRBD2
CASSLATQSGTSGSPDTQYF
TGTGCCAGCAGTTTGGCCACCCAATCTGGGACTAGCGGGAGCCCAGATACGCAGTATTTT
>TRBJ1-6|TRBV28|many|NA
CASSSGTRYSPLHF
TGTGCCAGCAGCTCCGGGACAAGATATTCACCCCTCCACTTT
>TRBJ1-1|TRBV12-3/TRBV12-4|many|NA
CASSGTRVTEAFF
TGTGCCAGCAGCGGGACCCGGGTGACTGAAGCTTTCTTT
>TRBJ2-5|TRBV10-3|many|NA
CAISGGSRGETQYF
TGTGCCATCAGTGGGGGGTCCAGAGGGGAGACCCAGTACTTC
>TRBJ1-5|TRBV6-1|many|NA
CASRDSFNQPQHF
TGTGCCAGCAGAGACAGCTTTAATCAGCCCCAGCATTTT